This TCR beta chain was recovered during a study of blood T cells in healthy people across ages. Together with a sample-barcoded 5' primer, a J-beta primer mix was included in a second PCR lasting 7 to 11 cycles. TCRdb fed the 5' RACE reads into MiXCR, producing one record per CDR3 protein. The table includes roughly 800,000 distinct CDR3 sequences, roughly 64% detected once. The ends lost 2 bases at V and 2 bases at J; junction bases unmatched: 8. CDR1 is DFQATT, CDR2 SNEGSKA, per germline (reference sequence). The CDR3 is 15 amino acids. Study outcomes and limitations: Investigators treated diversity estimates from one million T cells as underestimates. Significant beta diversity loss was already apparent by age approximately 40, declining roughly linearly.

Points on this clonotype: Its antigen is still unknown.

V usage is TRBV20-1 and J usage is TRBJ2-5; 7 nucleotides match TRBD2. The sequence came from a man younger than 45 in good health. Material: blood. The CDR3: CSARPRTRLQETQYF. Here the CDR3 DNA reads TGCAGTGCTAGACCTCGGACTAGGCTACAAGAGACCCAGTACTTC.